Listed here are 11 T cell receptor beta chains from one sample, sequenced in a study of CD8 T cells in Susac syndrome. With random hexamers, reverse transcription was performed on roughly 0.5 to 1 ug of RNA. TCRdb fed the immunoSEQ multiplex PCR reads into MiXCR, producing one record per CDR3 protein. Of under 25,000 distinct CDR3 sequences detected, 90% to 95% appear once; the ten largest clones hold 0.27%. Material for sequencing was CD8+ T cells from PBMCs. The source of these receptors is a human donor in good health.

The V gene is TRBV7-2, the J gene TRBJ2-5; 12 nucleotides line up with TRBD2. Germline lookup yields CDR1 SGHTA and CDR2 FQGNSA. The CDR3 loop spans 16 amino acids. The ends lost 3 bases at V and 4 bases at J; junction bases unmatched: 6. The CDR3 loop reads CASSFLAGGRGETQYF. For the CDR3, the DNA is TGTGCCAGCAGCTTTCTAGCGGGGGGGCGAGGAGAGACCCAGTACTTC.

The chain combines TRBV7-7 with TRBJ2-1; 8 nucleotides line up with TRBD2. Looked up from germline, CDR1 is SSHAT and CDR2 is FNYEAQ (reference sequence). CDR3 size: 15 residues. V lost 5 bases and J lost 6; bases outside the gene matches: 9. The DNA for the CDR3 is TGTGCCAGCAGCGTAAATAGAGGGACTAGCAATGAGCAGTTCTTC. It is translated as CASSVNRGTSNEQFF.

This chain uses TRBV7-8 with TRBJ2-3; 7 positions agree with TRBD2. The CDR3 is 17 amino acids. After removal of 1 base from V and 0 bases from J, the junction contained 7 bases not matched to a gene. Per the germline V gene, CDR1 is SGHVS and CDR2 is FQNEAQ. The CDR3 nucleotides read TGTGCCAGCAGCTTAGGTCCTTGGGGGGGGAGCACAGATACGCAGTATTTT. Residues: CASSLGPWGGSTDTQYF.

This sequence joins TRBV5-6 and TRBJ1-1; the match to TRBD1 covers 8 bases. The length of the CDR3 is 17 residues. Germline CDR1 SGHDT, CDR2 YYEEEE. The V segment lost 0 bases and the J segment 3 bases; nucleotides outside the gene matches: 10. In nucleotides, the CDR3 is TGTGCCAGCAGCTTGGCTGGGGCAGGGGGCAAGTACACTGAAGCTTTCTTT. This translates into CASSLAGAGGKYTEAFF. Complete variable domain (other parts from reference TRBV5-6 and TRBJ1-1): DAGVTQSPTHLIKTRGQQVTLRCSPKSGHDTVSWYQQALGQGPQFIFQYYEEEERQRGNFPDRFSGHQFPNYSSELNVNALLLGDSALYLCASSLAGAGGKYTEAFFGQGTRLTVV.

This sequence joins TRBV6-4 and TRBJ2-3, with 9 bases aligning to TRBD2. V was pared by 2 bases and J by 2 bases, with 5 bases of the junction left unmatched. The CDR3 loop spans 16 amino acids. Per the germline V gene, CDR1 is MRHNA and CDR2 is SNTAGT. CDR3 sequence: CASSDNGGGATDTQYF. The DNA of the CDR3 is TGTGCCAGCAGTGACAATGGCGGGGGGGCCACAGATACGCAGTATTTT.

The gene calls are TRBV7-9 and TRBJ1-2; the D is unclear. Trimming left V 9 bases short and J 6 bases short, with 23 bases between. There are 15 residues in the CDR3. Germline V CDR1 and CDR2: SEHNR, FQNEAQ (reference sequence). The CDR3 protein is CASSPVGKVKDGYTF. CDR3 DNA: TGTGCCAGTAGTCCGGTGGGAAAAGTAAAGGATGGCTACACCTTC.

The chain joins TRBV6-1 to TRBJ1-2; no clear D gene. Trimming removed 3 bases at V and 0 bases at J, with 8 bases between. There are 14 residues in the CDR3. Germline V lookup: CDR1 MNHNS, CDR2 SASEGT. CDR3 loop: CASSDRRSNYGYTF. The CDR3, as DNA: TGTGCCAGCAGTGACCGAAGATCTAACTATGGCTACACCTTC.

CDR3 loop: CASSLLTGTAFYEQYF. DNA of the CDR3: TGTGCCAGCAGCCTCCTTACCGGGACTGCATTCTACGAGCAGTACTTC. The chain is built from TRBV3-1 and TRBJ2-7; perhaps TRBD2 as D (6 bases). There are 16 residues in the CDR3. Per the germline V gene, CDR1 is LGHDT and CDR2 is YNNKEL (reference sequence). The ends were cut back, 4 bases at V and 3 bases at J, with 19 bases in the middle.

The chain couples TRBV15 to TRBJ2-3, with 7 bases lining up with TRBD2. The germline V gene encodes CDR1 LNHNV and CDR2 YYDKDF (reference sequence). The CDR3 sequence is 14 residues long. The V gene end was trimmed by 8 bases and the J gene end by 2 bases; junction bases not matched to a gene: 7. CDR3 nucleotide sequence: TGTGCCACCCGCAAGCGGGGCATCACAGATACGCAGTATTTT. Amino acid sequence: CATRKRGITDTQYF. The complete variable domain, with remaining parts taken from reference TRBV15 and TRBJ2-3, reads DAMVIQNPRYQVTQFGKPVTLSCSQTLNHNVMYWYQQKSSQAPKLLFHYYDKDFNNEADTPDNFQSRRPNTSFCFLDIRSPGLGDTAMYLCATRKRGITDTQYFGPGTRLTVL.

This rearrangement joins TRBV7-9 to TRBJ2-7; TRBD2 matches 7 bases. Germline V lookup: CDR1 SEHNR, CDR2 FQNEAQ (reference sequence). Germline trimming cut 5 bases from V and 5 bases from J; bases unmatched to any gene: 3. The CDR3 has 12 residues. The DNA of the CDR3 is TGTGCCAGCAGCCGACTAGCCCACGAGCAGTACTTC. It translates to CASSRLAHEQYF.

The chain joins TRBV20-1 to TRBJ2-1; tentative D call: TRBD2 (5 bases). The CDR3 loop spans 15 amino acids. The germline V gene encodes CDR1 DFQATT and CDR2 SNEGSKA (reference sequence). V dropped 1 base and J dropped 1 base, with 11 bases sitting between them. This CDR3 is CSARGGRLSYNEQFF. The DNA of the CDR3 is TGCAGTGCTAGAGGAGGGAGACTTTCCTACAATGAGCAGTTCTTC.